This TCR beta chain appears in the sequencing data of a study of cytomegalovirus exposure and HLA in healthy donors. Regarding the study as a whole: In a later analysis, TCR beta V- and J-gene trimming was associated with a missense DCLRE1C variant. A later analysis by the authors found several of the most significant clusters apparently linked to common viral pathogens. By a later analysis, the bulk of CMV-associated TCR beta chains appeared HLA-restricted. TCR beta sequences numbering around 15,000 were associated with HLA alleles at 0.05 false discovery rate in a later analysis.

This clone appeared a single time. No antigen is known for it. The V end was cut by 0 bases, the J end by 7 bases, with 13 bases between. Germline CDR1 GTSNPN, CDR2 SVGIG (reference sequence). The CDR3 is 14 residues long. This PCR relied on a set of 60 Vbeta primers and 13 Jbeta primers. TCRdb's copy holds only in-frame clones and misses some; the assay was immunoSEQ multiplex PCR. The table lists some 150,000 clones, around 80% of them singletons. The sample comprised PBMCs. This sequence joins TRBV30 and TRBJ1-5; D gene uncertain. This TCR came from a woman aged 30 to 39 in good health and CMV-seropositive. In DNA, the CDR3 is TGTGCCTGGAGTGTACTATCGGGGAACCAGCCCCAGCATTTT. This gives the protein CAWSVLSGNQPQHF. Filled out from reference TRBV30 and TRBJ1-5, the complete variable domain reads SQTIHQWPATLVQPVGSPLSLECTVEGTSNPNLYWYRQAAGRGLQLLFYSVGIGQISSEVPQNLSASRPQDRQFILSSKKLLLSDSGFYLCAWSVLSGNQPQHFGDGTRLSIL.